This TCR beta chain emerged from a study of siplizumab effects on memory and regulatory T cells (dated by TCRdb to the late 2010s). About the full investigation: The study looked at the effect of siplizumab, an anti-CD2 antibody, on alloreactive T-cell subsets in allogeneic mixed lymphocyte reactions made from human PBMCs.

The library came from the immunoSEQ multiplex PCR assay. The deep sequencing platform assayed around 10^5 TCR templates per sample. Genomic DNA extracted from sorted T cells was the material used for TCRbeta CDR3 sequencing. Processing in the source paper ran as follows. The R programming language was used for clonal analysis of TCRbeta CDR3 data. Alloreactive CD4+ and CD8+ clones were defined by comparing unstimulated samples with post-reaction CFSE-low samples. Regulatory or non-regulatory origin was assigned to alloreactive CD4+ clones by matching of sequences to sorted unstimulated Treg and non-Treg repertoires. TCRdb carries this immuneACCESS record with in-frame sequences only. Its versions omit some clonotypes, under half of them owing to an unresolved V gene in the studies checked, with the rest unexplained. The V and J calls and clone size were taken over from that table, and D and trimming were inferred from the DNA. The sample table shows 90,000 to 95,000 clones, and 96% are seen once. The ten largest clones capture 0.03% to 0.035% of the sample.

Regarding this clone: The antigen it binds to is not known. No per-base quality is available; no much larger clone lies one base away.

Unstimulated CD4+ memory cells were also sequenced in three donor pairs, together with CD4+ naive, CD8+ TEMRA, CD8+ naive and CD8+ effector memory subsets. Sorted unstimulated T cells and proliferating T cells recovered from mixed lymphocyte reactions were subjected to TCRbeta CDR3 sequencing. Fresh whole blood from about 10 HLA-typed healthy donors served as the source for isolating PBMCs. Here is what the overall study found, with its caveats: Of the alloreactive CD4+ clones that could be mapped, the Treg-derived share averaged about 67% with siplizumab compared with under 30% in control reactions. Whether proliferating Tregs from siplizumab cultures actually had suppressive function was not functionally confirmed. Roughly 80-96% of proliferating CD4+ or CD8+ clones could not be assigned a naive or memory phenotype. Unstimulated naive T cells appeared to be more diverse than memory T cells, and naive cells seemed to make a substantial contribution to the alloresponse. Because sequences at frequencies below about 10^-5 were poorly captured, only a minor fraction of alloreactive clones could be mapped back to unstimulated subsets. The cumulative frequency of alloreactive sequences that could be traced back to unstimulated CD4+ memory T cells was significantly reduced by siplizumab.

The clonotype was recovered from a human donor in good health. The sequenced material came from naive CD4+ T cells sorted from blood. Read against the paper, the sample's cell subset or site label means: unstimulated naive T cells.

Read as DNA, the sequence is TGTGCCAGCAGCCCGAGACTAGCGGGGGGTCTGGCGGAGACCCAGTACTTC. Translation gives CASSPRLAGGLAETQYF. In this chain, TRBV7-2 is recombined with TRBJ2-5; a stretch of 13 junction bases matches TRBD2. The germline V gene gives CDR1 as SGHTA and CDR2 as FQGNSA. Here V drops 5 bases and J drops 5 bases, and the junction holds 11 bases not matched to any gene. From its cysteine to its phenylalanine, the CDR3 spans 17 amino acids. The DNA shown is the 51-base CDR3, in frame from base 1.